The 24 T cell receptor beta chains in this list originate from one sample, sequenced in a study of beta chain features in type 1 diabetes. The investigators reverse transcribed all of the isolated RNA, so they sequenced expressed TCRB transcripts. Profiled with immunoSEQ multiplex PCR; TCRdb holds only in-frame clones, not every one. This table has 300,000 to 350,000 clones, approximately 9.7% appearing once. Regarding the study as a whole: When Type 1 diabetes patients were examined, their TCRB CDR3s proved moderately but significantly shorter in all four CD4+ subsets.

No antigen has been identified for these receptors. The sequencing sample was made of central memory CD4+ T cells from blood. The receptors were sampled from a man aged 30 to 45 with type 1 diabetes.

A few counts support this clone. The chain has TRBV7-9 and TRBJ1-1; no firm D call. V lost 3 bases to trimming and J lost 6 bases, with 11 bases between them. The CDR3 consists of 13 residues. Germline lookup yields CDR1 SEHNR and CDR2 FQNEAQ (reference sequence). CDR3 sequence reads: CASSLRVEAEAFF. CDR3 DNA sequence: TGTGCCAGCAGCTTGAGGGTCGAAGCTGAAGCTTTCTTT.

This clone was detected only a few times. The chain has TRBV7-9 and TRBJ1-1; TRBD1 might be the D (5 bases). Trimming pared 5 bases from V and 8 bases from J, leaving 18 bases between. The CDR3 sequence is 14 residues long. Germline V gene data show CDR1 as SEHNR and CDR2 as FQNEAQ (reference sequence). DNA for the CDR3: TGTGCCAGCAGCCGGAGTGATACGCAGGGAGAAGCTTTCTTT. Its translation: CASSRSDTQGEAFF.

The rearrangement uses TRBV6-1 and TRBJ1-4, with a tentative D call TRBD1 (5 bases). Per the germline V gene, CDR1 is MNHNS and CDR2 is SASEGT. The CDR3 contains 13 residues. V lost 6 bases and J lost 6, with 11 bases in between. CDR3 bases: TGTGCCAGCAGGATAACCAGGGATGAAAAACTGTTTTTT. This sequence encodes CASRITRDEKLFF.

The J gene is TRBJ2-7, the V gene TRBV6-6; D possibly corresponds to TRBD2 (5 bases). The ends were cut back, 8 bases at V and 4 bases at J, with 15 bases in the middle. The CDR3 length is 13 residues. Germline lookup yields CDR1 MNHNY and CDR2 SVGAGI (reference sequence). CDR3 protein: CASRVGDGYEQYF. The CDR3 coding sequence is TGTGCCAGCCGAGTGGGAGATGGGTACGAGCAGTACTTC.

The chain links TRBV28 to TRBJ2-7; tentatively, D is TRBD1 (5 bases). Germline V gene sequence: CDR1 MDHEN, CDR2 SYDVKM. Trimming left V 3 bases short and J 4 bases short, with 16 bases between. The CDR3 covers 15 residues. The CDR3 loop is CASSFGAAGRYEQYF. The CDR3 DNA sequence: TGTGCCAGCAGTTTTGGGGCAGCCGGCCGGTACGAGCAGTACTTC.

This clone showed up just a few times. The rearrangement links TRBV7-2 to TRBJ1-2, with D hard to call. The V end was cut by 1 base, the J end by 6 bases, with 6 bases between. This CDR3 has 12 residues. Germline CDR1 is SGHTA and CDR2 is FQGNSA. The CDR3 nucleotides read TGTGCCAGCAGCTTAGATGGCCATGGCTACACCTTC. It is translated as CASSLDGHGYTF.

This clone was seen a few times. The genes are TRBV7-2 and TRBJ2-2, with 9 bases fitting TRBD1. The CDR3 contains 15 residues. Germline V gene data show CDR1 as SGHTA and CDR2 as FQGNSA. The V and J ends lost 3 bases and 6 bases, in that order; junction bases with no gene match: 5. The CDR3, as DNA: TGTGCCAGCAGCTTTCCGGGACAGGGCTCCGGGGAGCTGTTTTTT. It codes for CASSFPGQGSGELFF.

A note on this clone: At the DNA level, this CDR3 is encoded by other sequences in the same sample as well. The CDR3 reads CASRGQGNTEAFF. CDR3 DNA: TGTGCCAGCAGGGGACAGGGTAACACTGAAGCTTTCTTT. The rearrangement links TRBV28 to TRBJ1-1, with 9 bases lining up with TRBD1. The ends lost 6 bases at V and 2 bases at J; junction bases unmatched: 1. Germline V gene lookup returns CDR1 MDHEN and CDR2 SYDVKM. The CDR3 loop spans 13 amino acids.

V gene TRBV7-8 combines with J gene TRBJ2-7, with D perhaps TRBD1 (5 bases). CDR1 and CDR2 from the germline V gene are SGHVS and FQNEAQ. Trimming pared 5 bases from V and 0 bases from J, leaving 11 bases between. The CDR3 sequence is 14 residues long. This chain's CDR3 is CASSPGPSSYEQYF. CDR3 nucleotide sequence: TGTGCCAGCAGCCCAGGGCCCAGCTCCTACGAGCAGTACTTC.

This clone has just a few counts. V is TRBV25-1 and J is TRBJ1-4; TRBD1 might be the D (5 bases). The ends were cut back, 3 bases at V and 5 bases at J, with 13 bases in the middle. The CDR3 loop spans 15 amino acids. CDR1 is MGHDK and CDR2 is SYGVNS in the germline V gene. CDR3 protein: CASSDPGALNEKLFF. CDR3 bases: TGTGCCAGCAGTGATCCCGGGGCGCTGAATGAAAAACTGTTTTTT.

The chain joins TRBV28 to TRBJ2-7; D gene ambiguous. The V gene lost 6 bases and the J gene lost 3 bases, with 6 bases spanning the gap. The CDR3 extends over 11 amino acids. CDR1 is MDHEN, CDR2 SYDVKM, per germline. CDR3 coding DNA: TGTGCCAGCAGCCATTTCTACGAGCAGTACTTC. This sequence encodes CASSHFYEQYF.

Ten or more counts support this clone. This sequence joins TRBV5-1 and TRBJ2-3; the D gene is possibly TRBD2 (5 bases). Germline CDR1 SGHRS, CDR2 YFSETQ. V dropped 5 bases and J dropped 5 bases, with 15 bases sitting between them. The length of the CDR3 is 14 residues. CDR3: CASSQEGGKDTQYF. The CDR3 nucleotides are TGCGCCAGCAGTCAAGAAGGAGGTAAAGATACGCAGTATTTT.

A few counts support this clone. The J gene is TRBJ1-6, the V gene TRBV2; maybe TRBD1 (6 bases). Germline V gene data show CDR1 as SNHLY and CDR2 as FYNNEI. This CDR3 has 15 residues. The V gene lost 1 base and the J gene lost 5 bases, with 9 bases spanning the gap. CDR3: CASSEGQGNNSPLHF. The CDR3 DNA reads as TGTGCCAGCAGTGAAGGGCAGGGGAATAATTCACCCCTCCACTTT.

This clone has more than one count but fewer than ten. The rearrangement uses TRBV6-1 and TRBJ1-6; no clear D. Germline CDR1 MNHNS, CDR2 SASEGT. The length of the CDR3 is 15 residues. Deletions cut 3 bases from V and 7 bases from J, with 13 bases between. CDR3 residues: CASSDGTLQNSPLHF. The CDR3 region has the DNA TGTGCCAGCAGTGATGGAACTTTGCAAAATTCACCCCTCCACTTT.

This clone came up a few times. The genes are TRBV29-1 and TRBJ1-2, with D uncertain. V lost 5 bases, J lost 2 bases, and 12 bases lay in between. Per the germline V gene, CDR1 is SQVTM and CDR2 is ANQGSEA. This CDR3 comprises 13 residues. CDR3 DNA sequence: TGCAGCGTTTCGACGGAGACAAACTATGGCTACACCTTC. Amino acid sequence: CSVSTETNYGYTF. Filled out from reference TRBV29-1 and TRBJ1-2, the complete variable domain reads SAVISQKPSRDICQRGTSLTIQCQVDSQVTMMFWYRQQPGQSLTLIATANQGSEATYESGFVIDKFPISRPNLTFSTLTVSNMSPEDSSIYLCSVSTETNYGYTFGSGTRLTVV.

This clone was counted ten times or more. The sample holds other DNA sequences that translate to the same CDR3. The genes are TRBV4-3 and TRBJ1-1; possible D gene TRBD1, 5 bases. Trimming left V 4 bases short and J 2 bases short, with 8 bases between. The CDR3 extends over 13 amino acids. Looked up from germline, CDR1 is LGHNA and CDR2 is YSLEER. The DNA for the CDR3 is TGCGCCAGCAGCCTCGGGGGAAACACTGAAGCTTTCTTT. It translates to CASSLGGNTEAFF.

The rearrangement uses TRBV19 and TRBJ2-1; D might be TRBD2 (6 bases). The CDR3 loop spans 14 amino acids. The V end was cut by 10 bases, the J end by 0 bases, with 13 bases between. The germline gives CDR1 LNHDA, CDR2 SQIVND (reference sequence). The CDR3 is CATDVGGSYNEQFF. CDR3 nucleotide sequence: TGTGCCACTGACGTCGGGGGCTCCTACAATGAGCAGTTCTTC. Full variable domain (rest looked up from reference TRBV19 and TRBJ2-1): DGGITQSPKYLFRKEGQNVTLSCEQNLNHDAMYWYRQDPGQGLRLIYYSQIVNDFQKGDIAEGYSVSREKKESFPLTVTSAQKNPTAFYLCATDVGGSYNEQFFGPGTRLTVL.

The chain joins TRBV28 to TRBJ2-1; 10 nucleotides agree with TRBD2. Germline loops: CDR1 MDHEN, CDR2 SYDVKM. V lost 5 bases and J lost 7; bases outside the gene matches: 8. This CDR3 contains 15 residues. The CDR3 DNA reads TGTGCCAGCAGTCTGTTAGCGGGGGGCCGGAATGAGCAGTTCTTC. Protein: CASSLLAGGRNEQFF.

The chain joins TRBV11-2 to TRBJ1-3; no definite D call. Looked up from germline, CDR1 is SGHAT and CDR2 is FQNNGV. This CDR3 comprises 16 residues. With 3 bases removed from V and 0 bases from J, the gap between germline ends came to 12 bases. The CDR3 coding sequence is TGTGCCAGCAGCTTCCGACTGGCCGCCTCTGGAAACACCATATATTTT. It yields the protein CASSFRLAASGNTIYF. The full variable domain, rest sourced from reference TRBV11-2 and TRBJ1-3, is EAGVAQSPRYKIIEKRQSVAFWCNPISGHATLYWYQQILGQGPKLLIQFQNNGVVDDSQLPKDRFSAERLKGVDSTLKIQPAKLEDSAVYLCASSFRLAASGNTIYFGEGSWLTVV.

There are a few counts of this clone. The V and J genes are TRBV30 and TRBJ1-5; D gene unclear. The V gene lost 1 base and the J gene lost 5 bases, with 9 bases spanning the gap. This CDR3 region has 13 residues. Germline V gives CDR1 GTSNPN, CDR2 SVGIG (reference sequence). CDR3 nucleotides: TGTGCCTGGAGTGAGGCGGGAGATCAGCCCCAGCATTTT. This encodes CAWSEAGDQPQHF.

The chain links TRBV11-2 to TRBJ1-1, with D possibly being TRBD1 (5 bases). Germline values: CDR1 SGHAT, CDR2 FQNNGV. V lost 7 bases and J 1 base, leaving 13 bases between the germline ends. The CDR3 sequence is 14 residues long. The CDR3 nucleotides are TGTGCCAGCACGTCCCAGGGAAAGAACACTGAAGCTTTCTTT. Translation: CASTSQGKNTEAFF.

This rearrangement joins TRBV7-2 to TRBJ1-5; no clear D gene. The CDR3 is 12 amino acids. Germline V CDR1 and CDR2: SGHTA, FQGNSA. Trimming pared 4 bases from V and 7 bases from J, leaving 8 bases between. CDR3 region: CASSWGLQPQHF. The CDR3 bases are TGTGCCAGCAGCTGGGGATTGCAGCCCCAGCATTTT.

V is TRBV29-1 and J is TRBJ2-7, with D unclear. In germline, CDR1 is SQVTM, CDR2 ANQGSEA. This CDR3 spans 12 amino acids. V lost 4 bases to trimming and J lost 1 base, with 8 bases between them. CDR3 amino acids: CSVAATSYEQYF. CDR3 nucleotide sequence: TGCAGCGTTGCTGCAACTTCCTACGAGCAGTACTTC.

This clone was counted between two and nine times. The genes are TRBV7-2 and TRBJ2-6, with 9 positions matching TRBD1. The CDR3 is 17 residues long. Losses at the gene ends were 1 base for V and 3 bases for J; bases not matched to a gene: 4. Germline values: CDR1 SGHTA, CDR2 FQGNSA. CDR3 sequence (DNA): TGTGCCAGCAGCTTAGAACAGGGGGCGCTTGGGGCCAACGTCCTGACTTTC. It yields the protein CASSLEQGALGANVLTF.